Below are 5 T cell receptor beta chains sequenced from a single sample in a study of blood T cells in healthy people across ages. A second PCR, run for about 6 to 12 cycles, used a sample-barcoded 5' primer plus a J-beta primer mix. MiXCR, applied by TCRdb to the 5' RACE reads, yields one record per CDR3 protein. The sample carries about 680,000 distinct CDR3 sequences, around 45% recorded once. The sequencing sample was made of blood. The receptors come from a woman in her sixties or seventies in good health.

The chain uses TRBV7-2 and TRBJ2-3, with D hard to call. CDR3 length: 15 amino acids. The germline V and J ends were trimmed by 4 bases and 8 bases, with 19 bases remaining between them. Germline loops: CDR1 SGHTA, CDR2 FQGNSA. The CDR3: CASSSTFGEGGTQYF. The CDR3, as DNA: TGTGCCAGCAGCTCTACATTCGGTGAAGGTGGTACGCAGTATTTT.

The chain joins TRBV4-3 to TRBJ1-1; 7 bases align to TRBD1. CDR1 and CDR2 (germline): LGHNA, YSLEER. This CDR3 has 15 residues. The J segment lost 5 bases and the V segment lost 5 bases, leaving 11 bases of the junction unmatched. CDR3: CASSFYRGLGTEAFF. The CDR3 region has the DNA TGCGCCAGCAGCTTTTATAGGGGGCTGGGGACTGAAGCTTTCTTT.

This chain uses TRBV4-1 with TRBJ2-5, with D perhaps TRBD1 or TRBD2 (6 bases each). CDR3 length: 17 amino acids. Germline lookup yields CDR1 MGHRA and CDR2 YSYEKL. V was clipped by 3 bases and J by 11 bases, with 28 bases between them. CDR3 sequence (DNA): TGCGCCAGCAGCCAGGGCGGGGACACCCAAAGGATGAATGAGCAGTACTTC. It encodes CASSQGGDTQRMNEQYF.

CDR3 protein: CASSFGSGSSYEQYF. CDR3 nucleotides: TGTGCCAGCAGCTTTGGTTCCGGGAGCTCCTACGAGCAGTACTTC. The J gene is TRBJ2-7, the V gene TRBV11-2, with a tentative D call TRBD2 (6 bases). This CDR3 region has 15 residues. Trimming pared 3 bases from V and 0 bases from J, leaving 12 bases between. From germline, CDR1 is SGHAT and CDR2 FQNNGV.

The chain carries TRBV20-1 and TRBJ2-7; a weak D match, TRBD1 (5 bases). The germline V gene encodes CDR1 DFQATT and CDR2 SNEGSKA (reference sequence). The CDR3 totals 13 residues. The germline V and J ends were trimmed by 3 bases and 2 bases, with 11 bases remaining between them. CDR3 DNA: TGCAGTGCTAGCAGGGCAAGCACCTACGAGCAGTACTTC. Amino acid sequence: CSASRASTYEQYF.